The entry below gives a single TCR beta chain sequence along with its context. No antigen is known for it. The entry originates in a study of T cell responses to AZD1222 COVID-19 vaccine. Study-level information: Doses given second, at about 4 or about 12 weeks, were pooled.

The data were produced by immunoSEQ multiplex PCR, yet TCRdb's version contains in-frame clones alone and is incomplete. The sample shows roughly 150,000 clones, roughly 92% of them seen only once. The germline V gene encodes CDR1 MGHRA and CDR2 YSYEKL. The CDR3 extends over 17 amino acids. V was pared by 3 bases and J by 3 bases, with 12 bases of the junction left unmatched. Study-level findings and limits: Donors, mostly white British, included more females; clonal diversity was possibly underestimated. It was only after the peak T cell response that any repertoires were sampled. Dominant CD4 TCR responses targeted spike regions 160-218 and 743-854.

This specimen was peripheral blood, taken on day 0 of AZD1222 vaccination. The source is an adult in good health. The J gene is TRBJ2-3, the V gene TRBV4-1, with 7 bases matching TRBD2. The CDR3 is CASSQAPGREGTDTQYF. The CDR3 DNA reads TGCGCCAGCAGCCAGGCCCCGGGGAGGGAGGGGACAGATACGCAGTATTTT.